Presented here are 10 T cell receptor beta chains from one specimen sequenced in a study of blood T cell repertoires in COVID-19. Assay: immunoSEQ multiplex PCR; the TCRdb copy retains only in-frame clones and omits some. The table shows 100,000 to 120,000 clones, with around 90% occurring only once. The sample taken for sequencing was peripheral blood. The receptors were sampled from a woman aged 50 to 60 with acute or convalescent COVID-19.

The chain has TRBV2 and TRBJ2-2, with TRBD1 matching 8 bases. The trim removed 2 bases at V and 0 bases at J, leaving 5 bases unmatched. The germline V gene encodes CDR1 SNHLY and CDR2 FYNNEI. This CDR3 is built from 17 residues. CDR3 residues: CASSEKGQAPNTGELFF. The CDR3 DNA is TGTGCCAGCAGTGAAAAGGGACAGGCTCCGAACACCGGGGAGCTGTTTTTT.

The rearrangement links TRBV2 to TRBJ2-7, with 12 bases matching TRBD2. Germline V gene sequence: CDR1 SNHLY, CDR2 FYNNEI. This CDR3 has 15 amino acids. V trimming: 1 base; J trimming: 3 bases; junction bases outside the gene matches: 1. In DNA form, the CDR3 reads TGTGCCAGCAGTGAAGGACTAGCGGGAGACTACGAGCAGTACTTC. Its translation is CASSEGLAGDYEQYF.

V and J are TRBV2 and TRBJ1-1; 8 positions match TRBD1. The CDR3 is made up of 15 amino acids. V was clipped by 4 bases and J by 1 base; unmatched bases: 5. CDR1 and CDR2 (germline): SNHLY, FYNNEI. Here the CDR3 reads CASSARTGQNTEAFF. The CDR3 DNA reads TGTGCCAGCAGTGCCCGGACAGGGCAGAACACTGAAGCTTTCTTT.

Note on this clone: Other DNA sequences in the same sample also yield this CDR3. The rearrangement uses TRBV5-1 and TRBJ1-3; possibly TRBD1 for D (5 bases). V was clipped by 0 bases and J by 3 bases, with 7 bases between them. In germline, CDR1 is SGHRS, CDR2 YFSETQ. The CDR3 is made up of 14 amino acids. The CDR3 sequence is CASSLGQSGNTIYF. CDR3 bases: TGCGCCAGCAGCTTGGGACAGAGTGGAAACACCATATATTTT.

The V and J genes are TRBV2 and TRBJ2-5; no firm D call. Germline lookup yields CDR1 SNHLY and CDR2 FYNNEI. The V and J ends lost 4 bases and 3 bases respectively, with 9 bases between them. CDR3 length: 13 residues. The CDR3 protein is CASSGFSKETQYF. For the CDR3, the DNA is TGTGCCAGCAGTGGTTTCTCTAAAGAGACCCAGTACTTC.

This sequence joins TRBV5-4 and TRBJ2-7; D uncertain. The germline V gene encodes CDR1 SGHNT and CDR2 YYREEE (reference sequence). V was shortened by 0 bases and J by 3 bases, with 4 bases between the two germline ends. The CDR3 contains 12 residues. CDR3: CASSLDNYEQYF. CDR3 DNA sequence: TGTGCCAGCAGCTTGGATAACTACGAGCAGTACTTC.

This chain connects TRBV28 to TRBJ1-2; tentative D call: TRBD1 (5 bases). The V gene lost 6 bases and the J gene lost 3 bases, with 11 bases spanning the gap. Germline values: CDR1 MDHEN, CDR2 SYDVKM. This CDR3 has 13 residues. CDR3 residues: CASRSGGDYGYTF. CDR3 in DNA: TGTGCCAGCAGGTCGGGGGGAGACTATGGCTACACCTTC.

In nucleotides, the CDR3 is TGTGCCAGCAGCTTAGAGGGGCGGGGAATGCAGCCCCAGCATTTT. It translates to CASSLEGRGMQPQHF. The V and J genes are TRBV11-2 and TRBJ1-5; a weak D match, TRBD1 (5 bases). V was clipped by 0 bases and J by 7 bases, with 13 bases between them. This CDR3 is built from 15 residues. From germline, CDR1 is SGHAT and CDR2 FQNNGV.

The genes are TRBV6-2 or TRBV6-3 and TRBJ2-2; 8 bases are shared with TRBD1. V shed 6 bases and J 2 bases; nucleotides not matched to a gene: 11. The CDR3 consists of 17 residues. The germline gives CDR1 MNHEY, CDR2 SVGEGT. The CDR3 nucleotides read TGTGCCAGCAGCCCTATCCCGACAGGGGTAAACACCGGGGAGCTGTTTTTT. It codes for CASSPIPTGVNTGELFF.

The rearrangement links TRBV29-1 to TRBJ1-3; TRBD1 is a possible D gene (5 bases). V was trimmed by 4 bases and J by 0 bases, leaving 7 bases between them. Germline V lookup: CDR1 SQVTM, CDR2 ANQGSEA. The CDR3 loop spans 13 amino acids. The DNA for the CDR3 is TGCAGCGTTGGACAGTCCTCTGGAAACACCATATATTTT. This sequence encodes CSVGQSSGNTIYF.